The rows below give T cell receptor beta chains drawn from one sample of a study of beta chain features in type 1 diabetes. Sequenced by immunoSEQ multiplex PCR; TCRdb stores in-frame clones only, minus some. The sample contains 220,000 or so clones, around 68% of which appear only once. Specimen: naive CD4+ T cells from blood. Receptors were obtained from a man under 40 in good health. Each CDR3 is given with its conserved first and last residue. Fields, in order: V gene, clone size, J gene, D gene, CDR3 protein, CDR3 DNA. A D gene is named only where the DNA matches it firmly. The size entry is marked missing in some rows and otherwise reads once, few, many or a size class.

v_gene: TRBV7-9
abundance: few
j_gene: TRBJ2-3
d_gene: .
CDR3aa: CASRIGSDTQYF
CDR3nt: TGTGCCAGCAGGATCGGGTCAGATACGCAGTATTTT

v_gene: TRBV29-1
abundance: .
j_gene: TRBJ2-1
d_gene: TRBD2
CDR3aa: CSGRGTSGVNEQFF
CDR3nt: TGCAGCGGACGCGGGACTAGCGGGGTCAATGAGCAGTTCTTC

v_gene: TRBV4-1
abundance: few
j_gene: TRBJ2-1
d_gene: .
CDR3aa: CASSQDLDEQFF
CDR3nt: TGCGCCAGCAGCCAAGATTTAGATGAGCAGTTCTTC

v_gene: TRBV25-1
abundance: .
j_gene: TRBJ2-3
d_gene: TRBD1
CDR3aa: CASSARGTVADTQYF
CDR3nt: TGTGCCAGCAGTGCTAGGGGGACAGTTGCAGATACGCAGTATTTT

v_gene: TRBV2
abundance: once
j_gene: TRBJ1-3
d_gene: .
CDR3aa: CASSEALQGNSGNTIYF
CDR3nt: TGTGCCAGCAGTGAAGCGCTTCAAGGGAACTCTGGAAACACCATATATTTT

v_gene: TRBV27
abundance: .
j_gene: TRBJ2-7
d_gene: TRBD2
CDR3aa: CASRGTAGGPYEQYF
CDR3nt: TGTGCCAGCAGAGGCACGGCGGGAGGGCCCTACGAGCAGTACTTC

v_gene: TRBV30
abundance: .
j_gene: TRBJ2-3
d_gene: .
CDR3aa: CAWKADTQYF
CDR3nt: TGTGCCTGGAAAGCAGATACGCAGTATTTT

v_gene: TRBV30
abundance: .
j_gene: TRBJ2-1
d_gene: .
CDR3aa: CAWSLSGEQFF
CDR3nt: TGTGCCTGGAGTCTTAGCGGTGAGCAGTTCTTC

v_gene: TRBV28
abundance: .
j_gene: TRBJ2-3
d_gene: .
CDR3aa: CASRKGLRGTDTQYF
CDR3nt: TGTGCCAGCAGGAAGGGACTTCGCGGCACAGATACGCAGTATTTT

v_gene: TRBV2
abundance: .
j_gene: TRBJ2-5
d_gene: .
CDR3aa: CASSEGGLLQETQYF
CDR3nt: TGTGCCAGCAGTGAAGGCGGTCTCTTACAAGAGACCCAGTACTTC

v_gene: TRBV9
abundance: .
j_gene: TRBJ2-7
d_gene: TRBD2
CDR3aa: CASSPRGAGGSYEQYF
CDR3nt: TGTGCCAGCAGCCCACGGGGAGCGGGAGGGTCCTACGAGCAGTACTTC

v_gene: TRBV15
abundance: .
j_gene: TRBJ2-7
d_gene: .
CDR3aa: CATSRPPTYEQYF
CDR3nt: TGTGCCACCAGCAGACCGCCGACCTACGAGCAGTACTTC

v_gene: TRBV5-1
abundance: .
j_gene: TRBJ2-7
d_gene: .
CDR3aa: CASSDGYEQYF
CDR3nt: TGCGCCAGCAGCGACGGCTACGAGCAGTACTTC

v_gene: TRBV11-2
abundance: .
j_gene: TRBJ2-5
d_gene: TRBD1
CDR3aa: CASSFRTGGGQETQYF
CDR3nt: TGTGCCAGCAGCTTCCGGACAGGGGGCGGGCAAGAGACCCAGTACTTC

v_gene: TRBV27
abundance: once
j_gene: TRBJ2-3
d_gene: TRBD2
CDR3aa: CASAPSGGAADTQYF
CDR3nt: TGTGCCAGTGCCCCGAGCGGGGGGGCCGCAGATACGCAGTATTTT

v_gene: TRBV30
abundance: .
j_gene: TRBJ2-7
d_gene: .
CDR3aa: CAWGGHSYEQYF
CDR3nt: TGTGCCTGGGGGGGACATTCCTACGAGCAGTACTTC

v_gene: TRBV11-2
abundance: .
j_gene: TRBJ2-1
d_gene: TRBD1
CDR3aa: CASLGTGGGNEQFF
CDR3nt: TGTGCCAGCCTCGGGACAGGGGGCGGGAATGAGCAGTTCTTC

v_gene: TRBV29-1
abundance: few
j_gene: TRBJ2-1
d_gene: TRBD1
CDR3aa: CSSALGQYNEQFF
CDR3nt: TGCAGCTCTGCCCTGGGACAGTACAATGAGCAGTTCTTC

v_gene: TRBV7-2
abundance: .
j_gene: TRBJ2-5
d_gene: TRBD2
CDR3aa: CASSPRASGSGETQYF
CDR3nt: TGTGCCAGCAGTCCACGGGCTAGCGGGAGTGGAGAGACCCAGTACTTC

v_gene: TRBV7-2
abundance: few
j_gene: TRBJ2-7
d_gene: .
CDR3aa: CASSLAAYEQYF
CDR3nt: TGTGCCAGCAGCTTAGCGGCATACGAGCAGTACTTC